These 23 T cell receptor beta chains came from one sample sequenced in a study of spatial heterogeneity in lung cancer. TCRdb recomputed calls from the 5' RACE reads with MiXCR, one row per CDR3 protein. Of 43,000 or so distinct CDR3 sequences in the sample, nearly 7% were seen once. The time point was: sample taken at primary tumor resection. The material was PBMCs, obtained at surgery. These receptors were collected from a female donor with early-stage non-small cell lung cancer.

This clonotype came up a few times. The chain combines TRBV18 with TRBJ1-1; D gene unclear. This CDR3 is 14 amino acids long. The V gene's germline CDR1 is KGHSH and CDR2 LQKENI. The ends were cut back, 2 bases at V and 4 bases at J, with 11 bases in the middle. The CDR3 sequence is CASSPAREGTEAFF. The DNA of the CDR3 is TGTGCCAGCTCACCAGCCAGAGAGGGCACTGAAGCTTTCTTT.

CDR3 in DNA: TGCGCCAGCAGCTCCGGGACAGGGGGCTTCGATCAGCCCCAGCATTTT. It yields the protein CASSSGTGGFDQPQHF. The rearrangement joins TRBV5-1 to TRBJ1-5, with TRBD1 matching over 12 bases. The CDR3 covers 16 residues. Germline-derived CDR1 and CDR2 are SGHRS and YFSETQ. The V and J ends lost 3 bases and 5 bases, in that order; junction bases with no gene match: 6. Full variable domain (remainder filled in from reference TRBV5-1 and TRBJ1-5): KAGVTQTPRYLIKTRGQQVTLSCSPISGHRSVSWYQQTPGQGLQFLFEYFSETQRNKGNFPGRFSGRQFSNSRSEMNVSTLELGDSALYLCASSSGTGGFDQPQHFGDGTRLSIL.

This clonotype occurred a few times. The chain employs TRBV25-1 and TRBJ2-5; 13 bases are shared with TRBD2. The CDR3 has 17 amino acids. Trimming removed 3 bases from V and 1 base from J; junction bases left unmatched: 5. Germline CDR1 MGHDK, CDR2 SYGVNS. The CDR3 sequence: CASSDEGTSGAQETQYF. In DNA form, the CDR3 reads TGTGCCAGCAGTGACGAAGGGACTAGCGGGGCCCAAGAGACCCAGTACTTC. Filled out from reference TRBV25-1 and TRBJ2-5, the complete variable domain reads EADIYQTPRYLVIGTGKKITLECSQTMGHDKMYWYQQDPGMELHLIHYSYGVNSTEKGDLSSESTVSRIRTEHFPLTLESARPSHTSQYLCASSDEGTSGAQETQYFGPGTRLLVL.

This clonotype has more than one count but fewer than ten. The genes are TRBV15 and TRBJ2-3, with D possibly being TRBD1 (5 bases). Germline assignment: CDR1 LNHNV and CDR2 YYDKDF (reference sequence). Trimming pared 0 bases from V and 1 base from J, leaving 8 bases between. This CDR3 is 15 amino acids long. The CDR3 nucleotides are TGTGCCACCAGCAGAGAGGTGACAGGCACAGATACGCAGTATTTT. This sequence encodes CATSREVTGTDTQYF.

This clonotype came up many times. The V call is TRBV2, the J call TRBJ1-6, with D hard to call. Germline values: CDR1 SNHLY, CDR2 FYNNEI. V lost 4 bases to trimming and J lost 7 bases, with 11 bases between them. CDR3 length: 14 amino acids. The CDR3 DNA sequence: TGTGCCAGCAGTGTCGGACCATCCAATTCACCCCTCCACTTT. Its protein is CASSVGPSNSPLHF.

The chain joins TRBV19 to TRBJ1-5; D remains ambiguous. V lost 9 bases and J lost 4, with 19 bases in between. The CDR3 length is 15 residues. The germline CDR1 and CDR2 sequences are LNHDA and SQIVND (reference sequence). The CDR3: CASAVFVSGNQPQHF. Here the CDR3 DNA reads TGTGCCAGCGCCGTATTCGTATCGGGGAATCAGCCCCAGCATTTT.

The V gene is TRBV5-4, the J gene TRBJ2-5; D call uncertain. The CDR3 is 13 amino acids. In germline, CDR1 is SGHNT, CDR2 YYREEE (reference sequence). The germline V and J ends were trimmed by 1 base and 3 bases, with 7 bases remaining between them. Written as DNA, the CDR3 is TGTGCCAGCAGCTTGCCGGAAAAAGAGACCCAGTACTTC. Translating it yields CASSLPEKETQYF.

The V gene is TRBV3-1, the J gene TRBJ1-5; TRBD1 matches 8 bases. There are 15 residues in the CDR3. The J segment lost 0 bases and the V segment lost 7 bases, leaving 5 bases of the junction unmatched. Looked up from germline, CDR1 is LGHDT and CDR2 is YNNKEL (reference sequence). The CDR3 loop reads CASKGTGDSNQPQHF. CDR3 DNA: TGTGCCAGCAAAGGGACAGGAGATAGCAATCAGCCCCAGCATTTT. The full variable domain, completed using reference TRBV3-1 and TRBJ1-5, is DTAVSQTPKYLVTQMGNDKSIKCEQNLGHDTMYWYKQDSKKFLKIMFSYNNKELIINETVPNRFSPKSPDKAHLNLHINSLELGDSAVYFCASKGTGDSNQPQHFGDGTRLSIL.

This clonotype was seen a few times. This chain uses TRBV18 with TRBJ1-5, with a weak D call TRBD1 (5 bases). Trimming pared 3 bases from V and 3 bases from J, leaving 24 bases between. Looked up from germline, CDR1 is KGHSH and CDR2 is LQKENI. This CDR3 region has 19 residues. The CDR3 loop is CASSPFRSGAQGNNQPQHF. CDR3 in DNA: TGTGCCAGCTCACCGTTCCGCTCTGGGGCCCAGGGAAACAATCAGCCCCAGCATTTT. Full variable domain (remainder filled in from reference TRBV18 and TRBJ1-5): NAGVMQNPRHLVRRRGQEARLRCSPMKGHSHVYWYRQLPEEGLKFMVYLQKENIIDESGMPKERFSAEFPKEGPSILRIQQVVRGDSAAYFCASSPFRSGAQGNNQPQHFGDGTRLSIL.

In this sample, this clonotype turned up many times. The chain's CDR3 is CSAGGTGGVREKLFF. CDR3 bases: TGCAGTGCTGGAGGGACAGGGGGGGTTCGAGAAAAACTGTTTTTT. J is TRBJ1-4 and V is TRBV20-1; 11 nucleotides match TRBD1. The V segment lost 5 bases and the J segment 8 bases; nucleotides outside the gene matches: 10. Germline lookup yields CDR1 DFQATT and CDR2 SNEGSKA (reference sequence). This CDR3 region has 15 residues.

This clonotype was observed a handful of times. The V gene is TRBV20-1, the J gene TRBJ2-2; 10 bases match TRBD1. The CDR3 extends over 15 amino acids. Trimming took 0 bases from V and 7 from J; bases not matched to a gene: 5. The V gene's germline CDR1 is DFQATT and CDR2 SNEGSKA (reference sequence). In DNA, the CDR3 is TGCAGTGCTAGAGACTCGGGACAGGGGTACGGGGAGCTGTTTTTT. Its translation is CSARDSGQGYGELFF.

The table lists this clonotype with many counts. V and J are TRBV4-1 and TRBJ2-3, with TRBD2 identical over 8 bases. The CDR3 is made up of 17 amino acids. Trimming cost V 1 base and J 7 bases; bases outside gene matches: 13. The germline gives CDR1 MGHRA, CDR2 YSYEKL. CDR3 residues: CASSQGPLSGGANTQYF. The CDR3 bases are TGCGCCAGCAGCCAAGGGCCCCTGAGCGGGGGAGCGAATACGCAGTATTTT.

This clonotype appeared a few times. The gene calls are TRBV20-1 and TRBJ1-1, with D possibly being TRBD1 (5 bases). The CDR3 is made up of 15 amino acids. V was clipped by 0 bases and J by 4 bases, with 15 bases between them. Germline assignment: CDR1 DFQATT and CDR2 SNEGSKA (reference sequence). In DNA form, the CDR3 reads TGCAGTGCTAGAGATTCCAGGGACTTGAGCACTGAAGCTTTCTTT. It yields the protein CSARDSRDLSTEAFF.

This clonotype was seen many times. The chain joins TRBV2 to TRBJ1-2, with 7 bases matching TRBD1. The V gene end was trimmed by 7 bases and the J gene end by 4 bases; junction bases not matched to a gene: 6. Germline assignment: CDR1 SNHLY and CDR2 FYNNEI. CDR3 length equals 13 residues. Here the CDR3 reads CASNPGGVYGYTF. The CDR3 nucleotides read TGTGCCAGCAATCCAGGGGGGGTCTATGGCTACACCTTC.

The table lists this clonotype with many counts. The chain recombines TRBV7-2 with TRBJ2-1; 10 bases line up with TRBD2. CDR1 and CDR2 (germline): SGHTA, FQGNSA. The V and J ends lost 5 bases and 6 bases, in that order; junction bases with no gene match: 10. CDR3 size: 16 residues. As DNA, the CDR3 is TGTGCCAGCAGCCCCCGCAGCGGGGGGGTACTCAATGAGCAGTTCTTC. Protein sequence: CASSPRSGGVLNEQFF.

There are many counts of this clonotype. The V call is TRBV7-2, the J call TRBJ2-1; the D gene is possibly TRBD2 (5 bases). This CDR3 comprises 13 residues. The germline V and J ends were trimmed by 2 bases and 9 bases, with 11 bases remaining between them. Looked up from germline, CDR1 is SGHTA and CDR2 is FQGNSA. CDR3: CASSLFGSAEQFF. CDR3 in DNA: TGTGCCAGCAGCTTATTTGGGAGCGCTGAGCAGTTCTTC. The whole variable domain, filled in from reference TRBV7-2 and TRBJ2-1, reads GAGVSQSPSNKVTEKGKDVELRCDPISGHTALYWYRQSLGQGLEFLIYFQGNSAPDKSGLPSDRFSAERTGGSVSTLTIQRTQQEDSAVYLCASSLFGSAEQFFGPGTRLTVL.

The sample holds many counts of this clonotype. The J gene is TRBJ1-3, the V gene TRBV5-1; D may be TRBD1 (6 bases). From germline, CDR1 is SGHRS and CDR2 YFSETQ. CDR3 length equals 15 residues. V was shortened by 2 bases and J by 1 base, with 10 bases between the two germline ends. The CDR3 here is CASSLSGASGNTIYF. The CDR3 DNA follows: TGCGCCAGCAGCTTATCGGGGGCGTCTGGAAACACCATATATTTT.

This chain uses TRBV19 with TRBJ1-1; D may be TRBD1 (5 bases). The CDR3 runs to 14 residues. Germline-derived CDR1 and CDR2 are LNHDA and SQIVND (reference sequence). The V gene lost 3 bases and the J gene lost 7 bases, with 15 bases spanning the gap. The DNA of the CDR3 is TGTGCCAGTAGTATTGGCCGCCAGAGGGGTGAAGCTTTCTTT. The encoded protein is CASSIGRQRGEAFF.

This clonotype occurred many times. The chain links TRBV27 to TRBJ2-2; 7 bases match TRBD1. The germline V gene encodes CDR1 MNHEY and CDR2 SMNVEV (reference sequence). This CDR3 has 14 residues. The V gene end was trimmed by 5 bases and the J gene end by 1 base; junction bases not matched to a gene: 1. The CDR3 spells CASSRTGNTGELFF. CDR3 in DNA: TGTGCCAGCAGTCGGACAGGGAACACCGGGGAGCTGTTTTTT.

The CDR3 coding sequence is TGTGCCAGCAGCCAAGTGGGGGGGGCAGATACGCAGTATTTT. This codes for CASSQVGGADTQYF. The chain is built from TRBV3-1 and TRBJ2-3; 7 bases line up with TRBD2. This CDR3 region has 14 residues. Losses at the gene ends were 1 base for V and 4 bases for J; bases not matched to a gene: 2. Looked up from germline, CDR1 is LGHDT and CDR2 is YNNKEL (reference sequence).

There are many counts of this clonotype. CDR3 sequence reads: CASSQGTGPYEQYF. The CDR3 coding sequence is TGCGCCAGCAGCCAAGGTACAGGGCCCTACGAGCAGTACTTC. The chain combines TRBV4-1 with TRBJ2-7; tentatively, D is TRBD1 (6 bases). This CDR3 contains 14 residues. Germline V gene data show CDR1 as MGHRA and CDR2 as YSYEKL. The V gene lost 1 base and the J gene lost 2 bases, with 9 bases spanning the gap.

Concerning this clonotype: A much bigger clone sits one base away, suggesting this may be a read error. The chain is built from TRBV14 and TRBJ2-5; D not certain. This CDR3 has 16 amino acids. The germline V gene encodes CDR1 SGHDN and CDR2 FVKESK. CDR3 nucleotides: TGTGCCAGCAGCCAAGAACGACGCAGCTTCCAAGGGACCCAGTACTTC. Translated: CASSQERRSFQGTQYF.

The chain employs TRBV6-6 and TRBJ1-1, with D uncertain. This CDR3 contains 14 residues. CDR1 is MNHNY, CDR2 SVGAGI, per germline (reference sequence). V lost 2 bases and J 5 bases, leaving 12 bases between the germline ends. The CDR3 protein is CASSYREDVTEAFF. In DNA, the CDR3 is TGTGCCAGCAGTTACCGAGAGGACGTTACTGAAGCTTTCTTT.